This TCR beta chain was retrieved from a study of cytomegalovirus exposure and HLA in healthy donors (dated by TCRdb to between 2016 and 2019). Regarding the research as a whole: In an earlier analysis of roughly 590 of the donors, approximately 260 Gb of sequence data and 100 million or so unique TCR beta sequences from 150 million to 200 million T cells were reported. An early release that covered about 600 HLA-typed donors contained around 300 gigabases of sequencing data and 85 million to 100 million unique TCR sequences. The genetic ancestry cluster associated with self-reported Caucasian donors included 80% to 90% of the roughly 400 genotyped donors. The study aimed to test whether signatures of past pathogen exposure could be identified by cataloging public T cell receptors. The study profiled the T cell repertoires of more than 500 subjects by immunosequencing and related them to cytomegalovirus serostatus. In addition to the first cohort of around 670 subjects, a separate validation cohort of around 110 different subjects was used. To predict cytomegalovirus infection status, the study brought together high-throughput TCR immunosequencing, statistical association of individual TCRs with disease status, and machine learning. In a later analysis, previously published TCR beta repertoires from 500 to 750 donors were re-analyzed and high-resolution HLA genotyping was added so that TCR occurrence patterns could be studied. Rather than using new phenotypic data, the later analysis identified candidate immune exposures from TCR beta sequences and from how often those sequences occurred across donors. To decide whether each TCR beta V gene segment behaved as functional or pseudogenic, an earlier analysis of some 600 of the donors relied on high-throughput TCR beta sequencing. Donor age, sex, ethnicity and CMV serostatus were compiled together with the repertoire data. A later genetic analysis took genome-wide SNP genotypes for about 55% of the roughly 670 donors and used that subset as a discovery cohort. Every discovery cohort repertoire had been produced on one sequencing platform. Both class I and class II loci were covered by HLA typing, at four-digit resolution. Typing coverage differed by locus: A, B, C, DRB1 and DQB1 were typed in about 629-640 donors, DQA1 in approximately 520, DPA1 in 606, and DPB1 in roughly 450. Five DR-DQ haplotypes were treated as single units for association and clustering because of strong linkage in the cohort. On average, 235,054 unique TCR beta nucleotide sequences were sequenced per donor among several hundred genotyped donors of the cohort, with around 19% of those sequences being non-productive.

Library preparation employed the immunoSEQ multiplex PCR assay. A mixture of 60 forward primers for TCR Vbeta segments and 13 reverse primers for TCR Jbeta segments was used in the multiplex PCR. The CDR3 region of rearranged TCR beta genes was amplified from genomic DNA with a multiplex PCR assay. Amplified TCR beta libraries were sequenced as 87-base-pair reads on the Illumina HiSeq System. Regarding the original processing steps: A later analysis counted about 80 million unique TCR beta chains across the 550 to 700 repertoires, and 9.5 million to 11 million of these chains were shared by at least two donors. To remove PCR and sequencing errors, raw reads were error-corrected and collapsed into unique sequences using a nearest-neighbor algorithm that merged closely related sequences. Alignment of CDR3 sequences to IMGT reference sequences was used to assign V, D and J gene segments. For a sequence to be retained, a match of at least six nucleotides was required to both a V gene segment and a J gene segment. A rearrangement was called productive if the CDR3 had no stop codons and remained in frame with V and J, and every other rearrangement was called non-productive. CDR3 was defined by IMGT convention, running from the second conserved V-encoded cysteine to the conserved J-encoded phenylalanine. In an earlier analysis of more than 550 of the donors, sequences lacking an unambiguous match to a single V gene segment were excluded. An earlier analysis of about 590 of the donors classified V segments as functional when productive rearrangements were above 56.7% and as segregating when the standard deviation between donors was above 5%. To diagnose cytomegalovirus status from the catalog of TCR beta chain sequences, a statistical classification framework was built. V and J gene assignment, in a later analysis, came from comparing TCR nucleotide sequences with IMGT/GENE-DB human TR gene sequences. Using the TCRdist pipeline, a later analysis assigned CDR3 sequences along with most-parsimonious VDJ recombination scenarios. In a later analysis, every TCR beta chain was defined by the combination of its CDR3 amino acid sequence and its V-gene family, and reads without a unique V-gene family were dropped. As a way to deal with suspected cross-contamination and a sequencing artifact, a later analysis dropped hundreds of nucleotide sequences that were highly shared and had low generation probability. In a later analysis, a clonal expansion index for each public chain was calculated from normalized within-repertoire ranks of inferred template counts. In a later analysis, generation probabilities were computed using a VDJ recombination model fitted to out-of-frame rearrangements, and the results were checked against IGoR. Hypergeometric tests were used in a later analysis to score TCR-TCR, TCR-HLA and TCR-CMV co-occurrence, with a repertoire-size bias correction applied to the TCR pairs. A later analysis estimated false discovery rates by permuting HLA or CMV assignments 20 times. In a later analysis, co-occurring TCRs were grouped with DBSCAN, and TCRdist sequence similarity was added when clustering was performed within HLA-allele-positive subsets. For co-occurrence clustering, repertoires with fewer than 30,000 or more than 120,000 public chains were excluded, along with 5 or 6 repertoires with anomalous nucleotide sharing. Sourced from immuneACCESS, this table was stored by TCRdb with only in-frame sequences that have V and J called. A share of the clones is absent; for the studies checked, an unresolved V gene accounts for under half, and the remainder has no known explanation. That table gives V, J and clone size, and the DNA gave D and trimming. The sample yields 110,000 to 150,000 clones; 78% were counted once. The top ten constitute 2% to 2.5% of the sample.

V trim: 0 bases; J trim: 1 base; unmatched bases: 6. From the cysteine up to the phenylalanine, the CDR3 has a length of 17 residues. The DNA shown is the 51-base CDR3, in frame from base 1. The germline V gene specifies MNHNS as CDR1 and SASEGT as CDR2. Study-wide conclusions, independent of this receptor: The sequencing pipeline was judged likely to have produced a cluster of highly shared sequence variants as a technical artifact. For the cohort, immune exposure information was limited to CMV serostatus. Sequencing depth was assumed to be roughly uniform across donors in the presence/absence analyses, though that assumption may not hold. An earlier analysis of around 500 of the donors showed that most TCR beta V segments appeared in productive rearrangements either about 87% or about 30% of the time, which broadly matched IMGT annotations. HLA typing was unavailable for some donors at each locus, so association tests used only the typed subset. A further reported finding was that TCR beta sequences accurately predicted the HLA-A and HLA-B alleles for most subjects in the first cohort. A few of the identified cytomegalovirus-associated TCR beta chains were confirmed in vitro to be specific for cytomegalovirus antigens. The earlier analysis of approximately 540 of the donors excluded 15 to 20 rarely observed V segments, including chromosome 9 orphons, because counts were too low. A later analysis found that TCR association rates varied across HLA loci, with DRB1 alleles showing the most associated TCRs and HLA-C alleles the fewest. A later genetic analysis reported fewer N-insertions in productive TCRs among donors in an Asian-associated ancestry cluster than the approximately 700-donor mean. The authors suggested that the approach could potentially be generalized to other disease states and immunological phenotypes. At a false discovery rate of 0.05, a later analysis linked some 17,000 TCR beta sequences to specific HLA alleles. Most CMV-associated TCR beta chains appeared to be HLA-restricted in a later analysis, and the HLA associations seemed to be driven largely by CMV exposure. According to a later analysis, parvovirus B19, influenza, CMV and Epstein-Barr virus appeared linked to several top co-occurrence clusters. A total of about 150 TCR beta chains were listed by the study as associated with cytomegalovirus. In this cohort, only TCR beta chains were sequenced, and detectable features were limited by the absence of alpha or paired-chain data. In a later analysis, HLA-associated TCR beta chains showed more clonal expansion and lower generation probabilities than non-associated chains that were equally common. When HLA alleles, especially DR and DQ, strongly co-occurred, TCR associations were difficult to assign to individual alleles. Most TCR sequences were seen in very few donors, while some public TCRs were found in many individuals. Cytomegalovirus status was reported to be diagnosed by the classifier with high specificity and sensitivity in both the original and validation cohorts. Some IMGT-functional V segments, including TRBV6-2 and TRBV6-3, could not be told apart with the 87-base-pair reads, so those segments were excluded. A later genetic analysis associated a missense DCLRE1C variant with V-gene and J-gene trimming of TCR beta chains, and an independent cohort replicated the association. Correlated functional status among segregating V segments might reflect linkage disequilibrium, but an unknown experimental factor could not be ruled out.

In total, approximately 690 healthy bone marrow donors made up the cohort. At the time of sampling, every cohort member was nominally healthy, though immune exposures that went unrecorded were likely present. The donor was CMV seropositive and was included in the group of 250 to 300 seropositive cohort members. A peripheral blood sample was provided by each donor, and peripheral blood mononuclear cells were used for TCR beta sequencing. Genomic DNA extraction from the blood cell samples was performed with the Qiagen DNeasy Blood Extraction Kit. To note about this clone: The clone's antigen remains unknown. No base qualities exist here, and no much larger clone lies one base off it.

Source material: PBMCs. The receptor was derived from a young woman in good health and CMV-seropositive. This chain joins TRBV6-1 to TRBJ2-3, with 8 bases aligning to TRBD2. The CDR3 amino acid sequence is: CASSEAIGGGRTDTQYF. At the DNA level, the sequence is TGTGCCAGCAGTGAAGCAATCGGCGGGGGGCGCACAGATACGCAGTATTTT.